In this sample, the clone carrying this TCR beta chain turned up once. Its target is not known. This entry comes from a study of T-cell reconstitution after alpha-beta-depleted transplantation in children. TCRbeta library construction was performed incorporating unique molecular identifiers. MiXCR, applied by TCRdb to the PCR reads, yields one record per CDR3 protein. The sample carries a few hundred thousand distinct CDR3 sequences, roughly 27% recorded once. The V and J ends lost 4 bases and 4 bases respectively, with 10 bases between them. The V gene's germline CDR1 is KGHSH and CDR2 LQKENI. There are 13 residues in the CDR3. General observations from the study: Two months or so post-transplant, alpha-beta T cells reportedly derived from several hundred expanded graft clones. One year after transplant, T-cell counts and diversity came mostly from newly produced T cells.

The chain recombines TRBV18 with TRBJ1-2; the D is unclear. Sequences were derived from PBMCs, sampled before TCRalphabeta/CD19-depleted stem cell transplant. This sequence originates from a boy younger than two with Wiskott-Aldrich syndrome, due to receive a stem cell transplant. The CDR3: CASSHGGPYGYTF. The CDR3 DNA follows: TGTGCCAGCTCACACGGCGGACCCTATGGCTACACCTTC.